This T cell receptor (beta chain) was captured in a study of blood T cell repertoires in COVID-19. Sequenced by immunoSEQ multiplex PCR; TCRdb stores in-frame clones only, minus some. The sample carries a few hundred thousand clones, less than 90% recorded once. Deletions cut 6 bases from V and 1 base from J, with 11 bases between. The germline V gene has CDR1 SQVTM and CDR2 ANQGSEA. The length of the CDR3 is 13 residues. The chain combines TRBV29-1 with TRBJ2-3, with D perhaps TRBD2 (6 bases). This receptor was identified in a woman in her forties who had recovered from COVID-19. The specimen sequenced was peripheral blood. The CDR3 reads CSVARGGTDTQYF. The CDR3 DNA follows: TGCAGCGTCGCCCGCGGGGGCACAGATACGCAGTATTTT.